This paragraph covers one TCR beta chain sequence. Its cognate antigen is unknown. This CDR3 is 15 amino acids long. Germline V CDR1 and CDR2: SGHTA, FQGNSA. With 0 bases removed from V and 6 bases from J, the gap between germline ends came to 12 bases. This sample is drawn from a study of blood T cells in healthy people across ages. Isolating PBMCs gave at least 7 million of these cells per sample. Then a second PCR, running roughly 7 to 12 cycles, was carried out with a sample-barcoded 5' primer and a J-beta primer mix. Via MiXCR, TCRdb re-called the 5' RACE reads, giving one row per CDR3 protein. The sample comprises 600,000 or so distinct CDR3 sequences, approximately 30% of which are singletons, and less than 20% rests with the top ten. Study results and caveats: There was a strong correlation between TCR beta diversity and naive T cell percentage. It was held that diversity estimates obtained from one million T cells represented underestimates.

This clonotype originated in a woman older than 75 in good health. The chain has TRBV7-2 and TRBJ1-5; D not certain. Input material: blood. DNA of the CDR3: TGTGCCAGCAGCTTAGCCGGCGTAGGCAGTCAGCCCCAGCATTTT. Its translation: CASSLAGVGSQPQHF. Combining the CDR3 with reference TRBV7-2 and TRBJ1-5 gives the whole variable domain GAGVSQSPSNKVTEKGKDVELRCDPISGHTALYWYRQSLGQGLEFLIYFQGNSAPDKSGLPSDRFSAERTGGSVSTLTIQRTQQEDSAVYLCASSLAGVGSQPQHFGDGTRLSIL.